This T cell receptor (beta chain) was identified during a study of blood T cells in healthy people across ages. A few counts support this clonotype. CDR1 and CDR2 (germline): MNHEY, SVGEGT. This CDR3 spans 14 amino acids. Trimming removed 2 bases at V and 5 bases at J, with 12 bases between. Through a sample-barcoded 5' primer and a J-beta primer mix, a second PCR was run for roughly 6 to 12 cycles. One entry per CDR3 protein, called by TCRdb with MiXCR from the 5' RACE reads. The sample lists 450,000 to 650,000 distinct CDR3 sequences, about 25% occurring once. These data were likewise used in another study, on T cells of mothers and their children.

The clonotype was recovered from a boy between 5 and 17 years old in good health. The rearrangement joins TRBV6-2 or TRBV6-3 to TRBJ1-1; the D gene is possibly TRBD1 (5 bases). Sequenced input: blood. The CDR3 loop is CASSYDYPGTEAFF. In DNA, the CDR3 is TGTGCCAGCAGTTACGACTACCCAGGGACTGAAGCTTTCTTT.